The rows below give T cell receptor beta chains drawn from one sample of a study of metastatic and nonmetastatic thyroid tumors. TCRdb re-called the PCR reads with MiXCR. The sample holds approximately 38,000 clones, around 16% seen once. Sequenced sample: tumor tissue. Receptors originate from a female donor with papillary thyroid cancer or a benign thyroid nodule (not recorded which). Some clones in this sample may be carry-over from other donors' samples. The conserved cysteine and the conserved F or W are not part of the CDR3 here.

v_call: TRBV7-9; j_call: TRBJ2-4; cdr3_aa: ASSLGPGGQNIQY
v_call: TRBV19; j_call: TRBJ1-1; cdr3_aa: ASKGLNTEAF
v_call: TRBV5-1; j_call: TRBJ1-2; cdr3_aa: ASSLVSLSTSSSST
v_call: TRBV4-3; j_call: TRBJ2-5; cdr3_aa: ASSQTFSGRAKETQY
v_call: TRBV11-3; j_call: TRBJ2-7; cdr3_aa: ANSPGQVAEQY
v_call: TRBV19; j_call: TRBJ1-3; cdr3_aa: ASSMGGLKNTIY
v_call: TRBV20-1; j_call: TRBJ2-7; cdr3_aa: SALAGVYEQY
v_call: TRBV7-2; j_call: TRBJ2-3; cdr3_aa: ASSQDGGGTDTQY
v_call: TRBV9; j_call: TRBJ2-1; cdr3_aa: ASSARTGGNEQF
v_call: TRBV6-1; j_call: TRBJ2-7; cdr3_aa: ASRGQGRGYEQY
v_call: TRBV18; j_call: TRBJ2-7; cdr3_aa: ASSPPTGLGEQY
v_call: TRBV20-1; j_call: TRBJ2-7; cdr3_aa: SAHGQGRNYEQY
v_call: TRBV4-1; j_call: TRBJ1-6; cdr3_aa: ASSPLVQGARNSPLH
v_call: TRBV11-2; j_call: TRBJ2-1; cdr3_aa: ASSLVGRAHNEQF
v_call: TRBV29-1; j_call: TRBJ1-1; cdr3_aa: SVGPRDSLRGIQNTEAF
v_call: TRBV20-1; j_call: TRBJ2-7; cdr3_aa: SAQSYRGQSYEQY
v_call: TRBV20-1; j_call: TRBJ2-5; cdr3_aa: SAGGNTGHPRETQY
v_call: TRBV2; j_call: TRBJ2-1; cdr3_aa: ASSKDRSYNEQF
v_call: TRBV6-2/TRBV6-3; j_call: TRBJ2-1; cdr3_aa: ASSLLGGEQF
v_call: TRBV18; j_call: TRBJ1-1; cdr3_aa: ASSPRAGEVNTEAF
v_call: TRBV7-2; j_call: TRBJ1-6; cdr3_aa: ASSPRTASPLH
v_call: TRBV18; j_call: TRBJ2-3; cdr3_aa: ASSPPSGGDTQY
v_call: TRBV5-1; j_call: TRBJ1-2; cdr3_aa: ASSLGGDGYT
v_call: TRBV20-1; j_call: TRBJ1-1; cdr3_aa: SARVGGIFTEAF
v_call: TRBV3-1; j_call: TRBJ2-2; cdr3_aa: ASSHWDYLTPGELF
v_call: TRBV11-1; j_call: TRBJ2-3; cdr3_aa: ASSSLTGLTDTQY
v_call: TRBV9; j_call: TRBJ2-7; cdr3_aa: ASSVGSDSYEQY
v_call: TRBV20-1; j_call: TRBJ2-3; cdr3_aa: SAMRGLNTDTQY
v_call: TRBV28; j_call: TRBJ2-7; cdr3_aa: ASSIWGTGVATYEQY
v_call: TRBV12-3/TRBV12-4; j_call: TRBJ2-1; cdr3_aa: ASSLSHLEQF
v_call: TRBV20-1; j_call: TRBJ2-1; cdr3_aa: SAVSGRAFLRSYNEQF
v_call: TRBV20-1; j_call: TRBJ1-4; cdr3_aa: SARRPTNEKLF
v_call: TRBV4-3; j_call: TRBJ1-2; cdr3_aa: ASSQDPDRVYGYT
v_call: TRBV11-2; j_call: TRBJ1-4; cdr3_aa: ASSLYGSGSNEKLF
v_call: TRBV2; j_call: TRBJ2-7; cdr3_aa: ASRLTGGYEQY
v_call: TRBV6-1; j_call: TRBJ1-2; cdr3_aa: ASSHPDRDGYT
v_call: TRBV12-3/TRBV12-4; j_call: TRBJ2-5; cdr3_aa: ASSLAWEETQY
v_call: TRBV7-9; j_call: TRBJ2-7; cdr3_aa: ASSLGTGTYEQY
v_call: TRBV2; j_call: TRBJ1-5; cdr3_aa: SSSGVGDQPQH
v_call: TRBV7-2; j_call: TRBJ2-1; cdr3_aa: ASSQINVDNEQF
v_call: TRBV11-1; j_call: TRBJ2-7; cdr3_aa: ASSLGWSSYEQY
v_call: TRBV10-1; j_call: TRBJ1-1; cdr3_aa: ASSESIGLPSGRRTEAF
v_call: TRBV4-2; j_call: TRBJ2-7; cdr3_aa: AISRSWGAGTSYEQY
v_call: TRBV24-1; j_call: TRBJ1-1; cdr3_aa: ATSGVGQNTEAF
v_call: TRBV25-1; j_call: TRBJ1-1; cdr3_aa: ASSYFNTEAF
v_call: TRBV2; j_call: TRBJ2-5; cdr3_aa: ASSEVELETQY
v_call: TRBV11-2; j_call: TRBJ1-1; cdr3_aa: ASSLWAGTEAF
v_call: TRBV7-9; j_call: TRBJ1-1; cdr3_aa: ASRVGLRTEAF
v_call: TRBV20-1; j_call: TRBJ1-1; cdr3_aa: SAPRQGEWVAF
v_call: TRBV20-1; j_call: TRBJ1-3; cdr3_aa: SARLGRGNTIY
v_call: TRBV24-1; j_call: TRBJ2-5; cdr3_aa: ATSDLGSGSLGETQY
v_call: TRBV28; j_call: TRBJ2-7; cdr3_aa: ASSFLATRGRSSYEQY
v_call: TRBV6-2/TRBV6-3; j_call: TRBJ1-1; cdr3_aa: ASSTGNTEAF
v_call: TRBV7-2; j_call: TRBJ2-3; cdr3_aa: ASCPLFFTTDTQY
v_call: TRBV3-1; j_call: TRBJ1-2; cdr3_aa: ASSQGPAIGNYGYT